This T cell receptor beta chain was identified during a study of vaccination and CD4 T cells after COVID-19. As for the study in general: Post-COVID sampling occurred a median about 110 days after diagnosis (range 35 to 161).

The germline CDR1 and CDR2 sequences are SEHNR and FQNEAQ (reference sequence). Trimming removed 2 bases from V and 3 bases from J, with 8 bases in between. The CDR3 consists of 14 residues. Treatment of the sample: approximately nine-day PBMC culture with coronavirus spike peptide pools or control peptides (ViraFEST assay). T cells were expanded with peptide pools, and expanded clonotypes were identified by TCR sequencing. Negative selection was the method that isolated CD4+ T cells after less than 13 days of culture. Sequencing of DNA taken from cultured CD4+ T cells relied on the Oncomine TCR Beta short-read assay. TCRdb reprocessed the PCR reads via MiXCR and lists one record per CDR3 protein. The table lists about 20,000 distinct CDR3 sequences, roughly half of them singletons. Points from the study as a whole: Convalescent patients displayed spike mono-reactivity in 304 of 307 vaccine-specific clones.

To note about this clonotype: Its antigen is still unknown.

The sequence derives from a human donor who had recovered from COVID-19. Sequencing was carried out using CD4+ T cells from blood, cultured in vitro. This chain connects TRBV7-9 to TRBJ1-5, with no clear D. The CDR3 region is CASSLQTDNQPQHF. Here the CDR3 DNA reads TGTGCCAGCAGCTTACAAACCGACAATCAGCCCCAGCATTTT.